These 2 T cell receptor beta chains were all obtained from the same sample, sequenced in a study of metastatic and nonmetastatic thyroid tumors. TCRdb re-called the PCR reads with MiXCR. The sample gives tens of thousands of clones, approximately 12% of which show up once; around 10% is in the top ten. No treatment had been given to any patient before thyroid surgery. Material: tumor tissue. The receptors come from a female donor with papillary thyroid cancer or a benign thyroid nodule (not recorded which). Some clones in this sample may be carry-over from other donors' samples.

The sample holds many counts of this clone. The chain combines TRBV5-4 with TRBJ1-2; D not certain. Per germline, CDR1 SGHNT and CDR2 YYREEE (reference sequence). Deletions cut 1 base from V and 0 bases from J, with 7 bases between. CDR3 length: 14 residues. This CDR3 is CASSLTGANYGYTF. The CDR3, as DNA: TGTGCCAGCAGCTTGACCGGAGCTAACTATGGCTACACCTTC.

There are many counts of this clone. This chain uses TRBV24-1 with TRBJ1-1; unclear D gene. Germline assignment: CDR1 KGHDR and CDR2 SFDVKD. There are 11 residues in the CDR3. V lost 8 bases and J 1 base, leaving 4 bases between the germline ends. The CDR3 region has the DNA TGTGCCACCATCGGGAACACTGAAGCTTTCTTT. This encodes CATIGNTEAFF.